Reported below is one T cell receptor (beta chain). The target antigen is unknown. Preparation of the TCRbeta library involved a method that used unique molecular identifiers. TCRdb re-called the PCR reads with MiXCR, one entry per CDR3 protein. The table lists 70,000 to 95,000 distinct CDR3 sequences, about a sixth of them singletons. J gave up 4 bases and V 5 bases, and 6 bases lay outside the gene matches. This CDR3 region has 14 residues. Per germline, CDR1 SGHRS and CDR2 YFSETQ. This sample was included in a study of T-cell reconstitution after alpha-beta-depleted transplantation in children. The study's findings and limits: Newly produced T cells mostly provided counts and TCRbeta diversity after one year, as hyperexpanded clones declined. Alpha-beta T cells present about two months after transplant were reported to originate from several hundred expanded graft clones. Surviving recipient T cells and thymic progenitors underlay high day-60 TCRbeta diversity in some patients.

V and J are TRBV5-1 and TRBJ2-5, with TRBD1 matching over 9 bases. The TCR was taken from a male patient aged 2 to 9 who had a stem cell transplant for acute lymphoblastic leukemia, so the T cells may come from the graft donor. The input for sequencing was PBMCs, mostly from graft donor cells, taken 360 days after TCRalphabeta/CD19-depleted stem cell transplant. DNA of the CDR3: TGCGCCAGCAGAAGGGGACAGGGTATAGAGACCCAGTACTTC. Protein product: CASRRGQGIETQYF.